This T cell receptor beta chain comes out of a study of T-cell reconstitution after alpha-beta-depleted transplantation in children. Trimming shortened V by 1 base and J by 14 bases, and 17 bases separated the two germline ends. Germline V gene sequence: CDR1 SGHTA, CDR2 FQGNSA. The CDR3 has 13 residues. At least ten counts were recorded for this clonotype. Molecular barcoding with unique molecular identifiers was used for the TCRbeta library. Using its own MiXCR run on the PCR reads, TCRdb lists one record per CDR3 protein. The table records some 550,000 distinct CDR3 sequences, around 23% of them present only once.

The sample here was PBMCs, mostly from graft donor cells, taken 360 days after TCRalphabeta/CD19-depleted stem cell transplant. This chain links TRBV7-2 with TRBJ2-5; D perhaps matches TRBD1 (5 bases). This receptor was identified in a boy younger than two who had a stem cell transplant for acute myeloid leukemia, so the T cells may come from the graft donor. CDR3 DNA sequence: TGTGCCAGCAGCTTAGGGGGCGTAACAACCCTCTACTTC. Protein sequence: CASSLGGVTTLYF. Filled out from reference TRBV7-2 and TRBJ2-5, the complete variable domain reads GAGVSQSPSNKVTEKGKDVELRCDPISGHTALYWYRQSLGQGLEFLIYFQGNSAPDKSGLPSDRFSAERTGGSVSTLTIQRTQQEDSAVYLCASSLGGVTTLYFGPGTRLLVL.